A single sample gave rise to the 27 T cell receptor beta chains below, sequenced in a study of cytomegalovirus exposure and HLA in healthy donors. The PCR had 60 Vbeta and 13 Jbeta primers. Sequencing used immunoSEQ multiplex PCR; TCRdb keeps in-frame clones, though not all of them. The data show over 75,000 clones, around 80% seen once. The sequenced sample consisted of PBMCs. All receptors derive from a man aged 55 to 70 in good health and CMV-seropositive.

The chain combines TRBV6-6 with TRBJ2-5; 13 bases are a match to TRBD2. Germline V lookup: CDR1 MNHNY, CDR2 SVGAGI (reference sequence). The CDR3 contains 15 residues. The J segment lost 1 base and the V segment lost 7 bases, leaving 3 bases of the junction unmatched. The CDR3: CASNRLAGGQETQYF. As DNA, the CDR3 is TGTGCCAGCAACCGACTAGCGGGGGGCCAAGAGACCCAGTACTTC.

The chain joins TRBV6-5 to TRBJ2-7; D is possibly TRBD1 (5 bases). V lost 8 bases, J lost 4 bases, and 18 bases lay in between. Germline loops: CDR1 MNHEY, CDR2 SVGAGI. The CDR3 spans 14 residues. The CDR3 spells CASRILMTAYEQYF. CDR3 in DNA: TGTGCCAGCCGTATATTGATGACAGCGTACGAGCAGTACTTC.

V gene TRBV27 combines with J gene TRBJ2-3; the D gene is possibly TRBD1 (6 bases). This CDR3 is 17 amino acids long. Germline V CDR1 and CDR2: MNHEY, SMNVEV (reference sequence). Between the trimmed V and J ends, which lost 6 bases and 1 base, there was a span of 20 bases. The CDR3 reads CASSPTPGARRTDTQYF. CDR3 in DNA: TGTGCCAGCAGCCCTACTCCAGGGGCCAGGCGCACAGATACGCAGTATTTT.

The gene calls are TRBV28 and TRBJ2-5, with 9 bases lining up with TRBD2. Trimming at V came to 6 bases and at J to 5 bases, leaving 7 bases not matched to a gene. Germline V lookup: CDR1 MDHEN, CDR2 SYDVKM. This CDR3 region has 14 residues. The CDR3 DNA is TGTGCCAGCAGATTCGCGGGGGGGCGGGAGACCCAGTACTTC. Its protein is CASRFAGGRETQYF.

This chain links TRBV5-5 with TRBJ1-2; 10 bases are shared with TRBD1. The V gene end was trimmed by 6 bases and the J gene end by 3 bases; junction bases not matched to a gene: 5. CDR1 is SGHKS and CDR2 is YYEKEE in the germline V gene (reference sequence). This CDR3 comprises 14 residues. CDR3: CASIRTGGDYGYTF. The CDR3 nucleotides read TGTGCCAGCATCCGGACAGGGGGGGACTATGGCTACACCTTC.

J is TRBJ2-6 and V is TRBV13, with a tentative D call TRBD1 (5 bases). V was cut by 3 bases and J by 2 bases, with 14 bases left in between. Germline CDR1 is PRHDT and CDR2 is FYEKMQ (reference sequence). The CDR3 totals 17 residues. CDR3 loop: CASSFFRVVTGANVLTF. The CDR3 region has the DNA TGTGCCAGCAGCTTCTTCAGGGTAGTAACTGGGGCCAACGTCCTGACTTTC.

The rearrangement uses TRBV30 and TRBJ1-4; D remains ambiguous. The CDR3 contains 12 residues. V was trimmed by 3 bases and J by 7 bases, leaving 9 bases between them. The germline gives CDR1 GTSNPN, CDR2 SVGIG (reference sequence). CDR3 DNA: TGTGCCTGGAGCTCAACGGTTGAAAAACTGTTTTTT. It specifies CAWSSTVEKLFF.

The chain employs TRBV5-5 and TRBJ2-7, with TRBD2 as a possible D gene (7 bases). From germline, CDR1 is SGHKS and CDR2 YYEKEE (reference sequence). The V end was cut by 5 bases, the J end by 7 bases, with 19 bases between. The length of the CDR3 is 14 residues. CDR3: CASRLSPGGREQYF. The CDR3 bases are TGTGCCAGCAGATTAAGCCCGGGGGGCAGGGAGCAGTACTTC. The variable domain in full, completed from reference TRBV5-5 and TRBJ2-7, reads DAGVTQSPTHLIKTRGQQVTLRCSPISGHKSVSWYQQVLGQGPQFIFQYYEKEERGRGNFPDRFSARQFPNYSSELNVNALLLGDSALYLCASRLSPGGREQYFGPGTRLTVT.

The V and J genes are TRBV5-1 and TRBJ2-1, with TRBD2 identical over 8 bases. The germline gives CDR1 SGHRS, CDR2 YFSETQ. After removal of 3 bases from V and 5 bases from J, the junction contained 10 bases not matched to a gene. The CDR3 covers 16 residues. Here the CDR3 DNA reads TGCGCCAGCAGCTCATTTACGGGGGGGGCGGACAATGAGCAGTTCTTC. As protein: CASSSFTGGADNEQFF.

The chain links TRBV6-1 to TRBJ2-1; TRBD2 aligns across 7 bases. The CDR3 contains 15 residues. After removal of 5 bases from V and 5 bases from J, the junction contained 9 bases not matched to a gene. Germline CDR1 and CDR2: MNHNS and SASEGT. CDR3 DNA: TGTGCCAGCAGTTTTGACGGGGGGTTAAACAATGAGCAGTTCTTC. The encoded protein is CASSFDGGLNNEQFF.

The genes are TRBV18 and TRBJ2-5; TRBD1 might be the D (7 bases). This CDR3 is built from 17 residues. The germline V gene encodes CDR1 KGHSH and CDR2 LQKENI. The ends were cut back, 4 bases at V and 4 bases at J, with 22 bases in the middle. CDR3 sequence reads: CASSLQRQGQEGETQYF. CDR3 bases: TGTGCCAGCTCACTACAAAGACAGGGTCAGGAGGGAGAGACCCAGTACTTC. The complete variable domain, with remaining parts taken from reference TRBV18 and TRBJ2-5, reads NAGVMQNPRHLVRRRGQEARLRCSPMKGHSHVYWYRQLPEEGLKFMVYLQKENIIDESGMPKERFSAEFPKEGPSILRIQQVVRGDSAAYFCASSLQRQGQEGETQYFGPGTRLLVL.

This clone was seen only once. The chain joins TRBV7-9 to TRBJ2-5; 7 bases fit TRBD1. Near its end, the DNA agrees better with TRBJ2-7, so the J call may be wrong. This CDR3 is built from 15 residues. CDR1 is SEHNR and CDR2 is FQNEAQ in the germline V gene (reference sequence). CDR3 amino acids: CASSPLGQTTYEQYF. The CDR3 coding sequence is TGTGCCAGCAGCCCATTGGGACAGACAACCTACGAGCAGTACTTC.

This chain uses TRBV29-1 with TRBJ2-7, with 8 nucleotides matching TRBD1. CDR3 length: 13 residues. Germline CDR1 SQVTM, CDR2 ANQGSEA. V lost 2 bases to trimming and J lost 5 bases; unmatched junction nucleotides: 5. CDR3 amino acids: CSVERDRPHEQYF. In DNA, the CDR3 is TGCAGCGTTGAAAGGGACAGGCCCCACGAGCAGTACTTC.

The sample holds a few counts of this clone. This sequence joins TRBV2 and TRBJ2-1; D unresolved. V gave up 1 base and J gave up 0 bases, with 4 bases separating them. CDR1 and CDR2 (germline): SNHLY, FYNNEI. There are 14 residues in the CDR3. The CDR3 nucleotides are TGTGCCAGCAGTGAAGACAGCTCCTACAATGAGCAGTTCTTC. Amino acid sequence: CASSEDSSYNEQFF. Full variable domain (outside the CDR3, taken from reference TRBV2 and TRBJ2-1): EPEVTQTPSHQVTQMGQEVILRCVPISNHLYFYWYRQILGQKVEFLVSFYNNEISEKSEIFDDQFSVERPDGSNFTLKIRSTKLEDSAMYFCASSEDSSYNEQFFGPGTRLTVL.

This chain connects TRBV29-1 to TRBJ1-1; TRBD1 matches 7 bases. Germline trimming cut 6 bases from V and 4 bases from J; bases unmatched to any gene: 5. The CDR3 contains 12 residues. CDR1 and CDR2 (germline): SQVTM, ANQGSEA. The CDR3: CSVETGATEAFF. For the CDR3, the DNA is TGCAGCGTCGAAACAGGGGCCACTGAAGCTTTCTTT.

About this clone itself: Other nucleotide sequences in the sample specify the same CDR3. The chain combines TRBV27 with TRBJ1-1; 11 nucleotides line up with TRBD1. J gave up 8 bases and V 3 bases, and 2 bases lay outside the gene matches. Germline V gene data show CDR1 as MNHEY and CDR2 as SMNVEV (reference sequence). The CDR3 has 13 residues. The CDR3 spells CASSFGQGAEAFF. The CDR3 DNA is TGTGCCAGCAGTTTCGGACAGGGGGCAGAAGCTTTCTTT.

J is TRBJ1-1 and V is TRBV5-5; no reliable D call. Germline V gene lookup returns CDR1 SGHKS and CDR2 YYEKEE (reference sequence). CDR3 length: 13 amino acids. V lost 6 bases and J lost 3, with 12 bases in between. CDR3 sequence (DNA): TGTGCCAGCAAGGAGAGAAAAGACACTGAAGCTTTCTTT. This codes for CASKERKDTEAFF.

There are a few counts of this clone. This rearrangement joins TRBV7-9 to TRBJ2-6, with 7 nucleotides matching TRBD1. From germline, CDR1 is SEHNR and CDR2 FQNEAQ (reference sequence). With V trimmed by 5 bases and J by 4 bases, 5 bases remained unmatched. The CDR3 contains 15 residues. This chain's CDR3 is CASSTTGSGANVLTF. CDR3 DNA sequence: TGTGCCAGCAGCACGACAGGGTCCGGGGCCAACGTCCTGACTTTC.

The chain couples TRBV28 to TRBJ2-5; tentative D call: TRBD2 (6 bases). The V end was cut by 6 bases, the J end by 4 bases, with 12 bases between. The germline V gene has CDR1 MDHEN and CDR2 SYDVKM. This CDR3 spans 13 amino acids. The CDR3 loop reads CASSPLARETQYF. CDR3 in DNA: TGTGCCAGCAGCCCACTAGCCAGAGAGACCCAGTACTTC.

The chain employs TRBV6-1 and TRBJ1-4, with no clear D. The ends were cut back, 4 bases at V and 0 bases at J, with 12 bases in the middle. CDR1 MNHNS and CDR2 SASEGT come from the germline V gene. CDR3 length: 16 amino acids. The CDR3 reads CASSAGIVATNEKLFF. The CDR3 region has the DNA TGTGCCAGCAGTGCCGGGATCGTTGCAACTAATGAAAAACTGTTTTTT.

There are a few counts of this clone. This chain joins TRBV5-1 and TRBJ2-6; D is unresolved. The CDR3 loop spans 15 amino acids. V lost 4 bases and J lost 0, with 8 bases in between. Looked up from germline, CDR1 is SGHRS and CDR2 is YFSETQ. In nucleotides, the CDR3 is TGCGCCAGCAGCCAACAGATCTCTGGGGCCAACGTCCTGACTTTC. Its protein is CASSQQISGANVLTF.

This clone has at least ten counts. The V call is TRBV5-6, the J call TRBJ2-5, with 12 bases fitting TRBD2. V dropped 0 bases and J dropped 4; count of bases not matched to a gene: 4. This CDR3 is 16 amino acids long. Germline V gene data show CDR1 as SGHDT and CDR2 as YYEEEE. CDR3 DNA sequence: TGTGCCAGCAGCTTGGACCAGACTAGCGGGGGAGAGACCCAGTACTTC. Translated, it gives CASSLDQTSGGETQYF.

The rearrangement links TRBV10-3 to TRBJ2-6, with 7 bases fitting TRBD1. V was pared by 2 bases and J by 4 bases, with 5 bases of the junction left unmatched. The germline CDR1 and CDR2 sequences are ENHRY and SYGVKD. The CDR3 loop spans 16 amino acids. This CDR3 reads CAISERGQAGANVLTF. In DNA form, the CDR3 reads TGTGCCATCAGTGAGAGGGGGCAGGCGGGGGCCAACGTCCTGACTTTC.

J is TRBJ2-3 and V is TRBV7-9; 7 nucleotides agree with TRBD2. J gave up 1 base and V 2 bases, and 3 bases lay outside the gene matches. From germline, CDR1 is SEHNR and CDR2 FQNEAQ (reference sequence). The CDR3 covers 15 residues. Here the CDR3 reads CASSLTLAGTDTQYF. CDR3 sequence (DNA): TGTGCCAGCAGCTTAACGCTAGCGGGCACAGATACGCAGTATTTT.

The gene calls are TRBV7-3 and TRBJ2-2; possible D gene TRBD2, 7 bases. CDR1 is SGHTA, CDR2 FQGTGA, per germline. Trimming stripped 1 base from V and 4 bases from J, with 13 bases between. The length of the CDR3 is 16 residues. The CDR3 coding sequence is TGTGCCAGCAGCTTAAACCCGGGGGGCGGCACCGGGGAGCTGTTTTTT. Translation: CASSLNPGGGTGELFF.

There are a few counts of this clone. V usage is TRBV30 and J usage is TRBJ2-7; maybe TRBD1 (5 bases). There are 11 residues in the CDR3. Germline CDR1 GTSNPN, CDR2 SVGIG (reference sequence). V lost 2 bases and J 5 bases, leaving 7 bases between the germline ends. The DNA of the CDR3 is TGTGCCTGGAGTTGGGGCGACGAGCAGTACTTC. It specifies CAWSWGDEQYF.

This clone turned up a few times. The V gene is TRBV5-1, the J gene TRBJ1-2, with D unresolved. The CDR3 is 15 amino acids. Germline CDR1 is SGHRS and CDR2 is YFSETQ. Trimming removed 4 bases from V and 3 bases from J, with 16 bases in between. Written as DNA, the CDR3 is TGCGCCAGCAGCCAAGATGGAAGTCGGGACTATGGCTACACCTTC. It yields the protein CASSQDGSRDYGYTF.